The entry below gives a single T cell receptor (beta chain) sequence along with its context. The target antigen is unknown. CDR3 regions were amplified by Arm-PCR using iRepertoire HTBI primers to build TCR beta libraries. MiXCR, run by TCRdb on the multiplex PCR reads, gives a single entry per CDR3 protein. There are over 650,000 distinct CDR3 sequences in the sample; about 32% occur only once, and 35% to 55% lies in the top ten. Regarding time point: persistent/refractory GD, antithyroid drugs over 5 years with positive TRAb. The TCR library was prepared using RNA isolated from PBMCs. The CDR3 contains 15 residues. Trimming stripped 0 bases from V and 4 bases from J, with 10 bases between. Per germline, CDR1 WSHSY and CDR2 SAAADI. The source of the sample is a study of regulatory T cells in long-lasting Graves disease. Study-wide results and limits: Repertoires from persistent disease leaned toward TRBV28, TRBJ1-2 and TRBJ2-5.

The sequence was collected from a female donor with Graves disease. Source: peripheral blood mononuclear cells (PBMCs), taken when the disease was refractory, from a patient treated with antithyroid drugs. The J gene is TRBJ1-3, the V gene TRBV10-2; a possible D gene is TRBD1 (5 bases). The CDR3 loop reads CASSESRGFGNTIYF. DNA for the CDR3: TGCGCCAGCAGTGAGTCAAGGGGTTTCGGAAACACCATATATTTT.